Detailed here is one T cell receptor (beta chain). What it binds is unknown. This entry comes from a study of shared clonotypes between healthy human individuals. General observations from the study: Among donors, the sharing of clonotypes was expected to be influenced by sequencing depth. Non-shared clonotypes displayed generation probabilities falling below those of clonotypes present in all four donors. The small donor group covered limited genetic and exposure diversity.

Clones were read by immunoSEQ multiplex PCR, and TCRdb kept only the in-frame ones, dropping some. The data contain about 1,900,000 clones, 85% to 95% of them singletons. The germline CDR1 and CDR2 sequences are SGHDN and FVKESK. CDR3 length equals 14 residues. V lost 1 base and J lost 5, with 11 bases in between. The naive CD8 fraction comprised CD45RO-negative cells positively selected for CCR7 and excluded terminally differentiated effector memory CD45RA+ cells. Study donors comprised healthy, HIV-negative adults devoid of recent acute infection or vaccination. The clonotype originates from a man younger than 35 in good health. The sample consisted of naive CD8+ T cells sorted from blood. The chain carries TRBV14 and TRBJ1-1, with D unclear. CDR3 nucleotide sequence: TGTGCCAGCAGCCAAGGGCAGGTGACAACTGAAGCTTTCTTT. This codes for CASSQGQVTTEAFF.